The rows below give T cell receptor beta chains drawn from one sample of a study of blood T cells in healthy people across ages. From the 5' RACE reads, TCRdb called clonotypes with MiXCR, one entry per CDR3 protein. Here the sample spans about 1.7 million distinct CDR3 sequences, about 28% being singletons. Sequencing was performed on blood. These receptor sequences come from a woman aged 30 to 39 in good health. Each CDR3 is given with its conserved first and last residue. A D gene is named only where the DNA matches it firmly.

NA	TRBV2	15	TRBJ2-1	CASLAHGSGGAEQFF
NA	TRBV29-1	14	TRBJ2-3	CSVAVGLSTDTQYF
NA	TRBV18	15	TRBJ1-6	CASSPLGRSNSPLHF
NA	TRBV11-1	14	TRBJ2-1	CAGSFRGNYNEQFF
TRBD1	TRBV25-1	14	TRBJ1-1	CASSRTGGDTEAFF
NA	TRBV20-1	14	TRBJ2-7	CSARDRERPYEQYF
NA	TRBV6-1	16	TRBJ1-5	CASMQIQGGGNQPQHF
NA	TRBV13	14	TRBJ2-4	CASSSREELNIQYF
TRBD2	TRBV5-5	18	TRBJ2-5	CASSPPPGTSGGQETQYF
NA	TRBV29-1	14	TRBJ2-1	CSGEAQGLTNEQFF
TRBD2	TRBV20-1	18	TRBJ2-3	CSARDSSGRSASTDTQYF
NA	TRBV5-1	13	TRBJ2-7	CASGDTHPDEQYF
NA	TRBV7-2	14	TRBJ1-2	CASRSLGGRYGYTF
TRBD2	TRBV7-2	15	TRBJ2-5	CASSLPGTKGWEQYF
NA	TRBV12-5	13	TRBJ1-2	CASGLIRGEGYTF
NA	TRBV20-1	15	TRBJ2-1	CSARAPARFYNEQFF
NA	TRBV12-3/TRBV12-4	15	TRBJ2-1	CASSPVWGSGNERFF
NA	TRBV10-1	15	TRBJ2-2	CASSEDTPNTGELFF
NA	TRBV7-9	16	TRBJ1-4	CASSPSVGGISEKLFF
TRBD2	TRBV6-5	17	TRBJ2-3	CASSYSGTSGIGDTQYF
TRBD2	TRBV20-1	13	TRBJ2-7	CSAEWSGGYEQYF
TRBD1	TRBV12-3/TRBV12-4	15	TRBJ2-6	CASSQGAAGANVLTF
NA	TRBV21-1	14	TRBJ2-1	CASSRGNLPNEQFF
NA	TRBV10-1	14	TRBJ2-1	CASSDRQLTNEQFF
NA	TRBV9	16	TRBJ2-7	CASSVAGGIGVYEQYF
TRBD1	TRBV20-1	15	TRBJ1-2	CSARALTGTTDGYTF
NA	TRBV10-2	13	TRBJ1-2	CASSDESRDGYTF
NA	TRBV2	15	TRBJ2-7	CASNKEASTSNEQYF
NA	TRBV24-1	17	TRBJ2-3	CATSDLAGPSSTDTQYF
NA	TRBV29-1	12	TRBJ1-2	CSVEGDTGGYTF
NA	TRBV5-1	13	TRBJ1-2	CASSLSGDGGYTF
NA	TRBV2	13	TRBJ2-3	CASNSGYTDTQYF
TRBD1	TRBV5-1	15	TRBJ1-1	CASSLTGAMNTEAFF
NA	TRBV7-9	13	TRBJ2-3	CASREKLLDTQYF
TRBD2	TRBV29-1	19	TRBJ2-3	CSVRRTSGAWPPGTDTQYF
NA	TRBV13	12	TRBJ2-3	CASSPDRRRQYF
TRBD1	TRBV6-5	14	TRBJ2-7	CASSKTGGDYEQYF
NA	TRBV12-3/TRBV12-4	17	TRBJ1-2	CASSPGYREVLYYGYTF
TRBD1	TRBV6-6	16	TRBJ1-2	CASSSLGGQEGYGYTF
NA	TRBV4-3	15	TRBJ2-5	CASSQDLGIKETQYF
NA	TRBV28	13	TRBJ2-3	CASIPGAEDTQYF
TRBD2	TRBV5-1	19	TRBJ2-1	CASRVCSQGLAGGGNEQFF
TRBD1	TRBV9	16	TRBJ1-2	CASSLETGAFNYGYTF
NA	TRBV20-1	14	TRBJ2-5	CSAVTGTVGETQYF
TRBD2	TRBV25-1	21	TRBJ2-3	CASSELGRAPPGGSSTDTQYF
NA	TRBV5-1	12	TRBJ2-1	CASSWGDLEQFF
TRBD1	TRBV15	18	TRBJ2-6	CATSRVDRVVSGTNVLTF
NA	TRBV6-1	13	TRBJ2-5	CASMGWGQETQYF
TRBD1	TRBV5-1	14	TRBJ2-1	CASSPGTGENEQFF
NA	TRBV3-1	19	TRBJ2-3	CASSPSPGGVRIGTDTQYF
NA	TRBV18	15	TRBJ2-6	CASSQPFFGANVLTF